Listed below are T cell receptor beta chains from one sample, sequenced in a study of read filtering for tumor transcriptome and immune sequencing. TCRdb called the reads again in MiXCR, with one record for every CDR3 protein. The data hold around 35,000 distinct CDR3 sequences, with roughly 13% observed a single time. The sequenced material came from a population of CD138-negative cells sorted from bone marrow. The receptors shown here come from a donor at least 40 years old with multiple myeloma. CDR3s include the opening cysteine and the closing phenylalanine or tryptophan. D genes are given only for firm matches. The size field is filled for only some rows; it gives once, few, many or a size class.

j_gene,abundance,v_gene,d_gene,CDR3nt,CDR3aa
TRBJ2-7,many,TRBV29-1,.,TGCAGCGTTGGGGTGGGCTACGAGCAGTACTTC,CSVGVGYEQYF
TRBJ2-3,many,TRBV7-6,.,TGTGCCAGCAATTCGCCTAGCACAGATACGCAGTATTTT,CASNSPSTDTQYF
TRBJ2-5,.,TRBV19,.,TGTGCCAGTAGTACCAGGACAAGATTTCAAGAGACCCAGTACTTC,CASSTRTRFQETQYF
TRBJ2-7,many,TRBV19,.,TGTGCCAGTAGTAATGGCGGACGCCTAACCTACGAGCAGTACTTC,CASSNGGRLTYEQYF
TRBJ2-6,few,TRBV6-1,.,TGTGCCAGCACTGGTACGGGACCCCGGATGGTGTCTGGGGCCAACGTCCTGACTTTC,CASTGTGPRMVSGANVLTF
TRBJ1-5,many,TRBV2,.,TGTGCCAGCAGGGGTGGGCTGGACTCTAATAGCAATCAGCCCCAGCATTTT,CASRGGLDSNSNQPQHF
TRBJ2-1,many,TRBV27,TRBD1,TGTGCCAGCAGTCCAGGACAGGGTTCCTACAATGAGCAGTTCTTC,CASSPGQGSYNEQFF
TRBJ1-2,many,TRBV7-2,.,TGTGCCAGCAGCTTAGTGGGGTCTGATGGCTACACCTTC,CASSLVGSDGYTF
TRBJ2-1,many,TRBV6-5,.,TGTGCCAGCAGTTACTCGAGCATGGGACCGAGCTCCTACAATGAGCAGTTCTTC,CASSYSSMGPSSYNEQFF
TRBJ1-2,many,TRBV20-1,.,TGCAGTGCCCCGCGCTACACCTTC,CSAPRYTF
TRBJ1-1,many,TRBV7-6,TRBD1,TGTGCCAGCAGCCTGACAGGGACTATGAACACTGAAGCTTTCTTT,CASSLTGTMNTEAFF
TRBJ2-1,many,TRBV20-1,.,TGCAGTGCTACCCGACAGAGGAATGAGCAGTTCTTC,CSATRQRNEQFF
TRBJ2-1,.,TRBV2,TRBD2,TGTGCCAGCAGTGAGCAGACTAGCGGTGAGCAGTTCTTC,CASSEQTSGEQFF
TRBJ2-1,many,TRBV28,TRBD2,TGTGCCAGCAGTTTAGGGATGAGCGGGAGAAGATCCTACAATGAGCAGTTCTTC,CASSLGMSGRRSYNEQFF
TRBJ2-1,many,TRBV5-1,.,TGCGCCAGCAGCCCCGGGGATTCCTACAATGAGCAGTTCTTC,CASSPGDSYNEQFF
TRBJ2-2,many,TRBV3-1,.,TGTGCCAGCAGCCCACAGGGAAACACCGGGGAGCTGTTTTTT,CASSPQGNTGELFF
TRBJ2-7,many,TRBV7-8,.,TGTGCCAGCGCACGTAGCCTCAGAGGGGAGCAGTACTTC,CASARSLRGEQYF
TRBJ2-1,many,TRBV29-1,TRBD1,TGCAGCGTGGGACAGGGCGTTGGTAATGAGCAGTTCTTC,CSVGQGVGNEQFF
TRBJ2-1,many,TRBV5-1,TRBD2,TGCGCCAGCAGTCCGACTAGCGGGAGGTACATTTACAATGAGCAGTTCTTC,CASSPTSGRYIYNEQFF
TRBJ2-1,many,TRBV5-1,TRBD2,TGCGCCAGCAGCTTGGGTAGCGGGAGGCTCAATGAGCAGTCCTTC,CASSLGSGRLNEQSF
TRBJ2-7,many,TRBV5-1,TRBD2,TGCGCCAGCAGCTTGGAGGGACTAGCGGGAAAGGAGCAGTACTTC,CASSLEGLAGKEQYF
TRBJ2-1,many,TRBV21-1,.,TGTGCCAGCAGCAATAAGAGAAGGAAAAGGCAACCTGGGTACAATGAGCAGTTCTTC,CASSNKRRKRQPGYNEQFF
TRBJ2-7,many,TRBV6-5,.,TGTGCCAGCAGTGCAGGGGTAGCCGGCTACGAGCAGTACTTC,CASSAGVAGYEQYF
TRBJ2-3,many,TRBV6-6,TRBD2,TGTGCCAGCAGTAATCTCTTAGCGGGGATGGGCACAGATACGCAGTATTTT,CASSNLLAGMGTDTQYF
TRBJ1-3,few,TRBV6-6,TRBD1,TGTGCCAGCAGTTACTCGATACCGACAGGGCCGAGTGGAAACACCATATATTTT,CASSYSIPTGPSGNTIYF
TRBJ2-5,many,TRBV7-9,TRBD2,TGTGCCAGCAGCCCGCGACTAGCGGGAGGACAACTCGGACGGGGAAAGACCCAGTACTTC,CASSPRLAGGQLGRGKTQYF
TRBJ1-1,.,TRBV5-1,.,TGCGCCAGCAGCTTGGATCTGTCTGGGACTGAAGCTTTCTTT,CASSLDLSGTEAFF
TRBJ2-1,many,TRBV5-1,.,TGCGCCAGCAGCATCGGGACATACAATGAGCAGTTCTTC,CASSIGTYNEQFF
TRBJ2-5,many,TRBV19,.,TGTGCCGTTGGGCCTTCCCAAGAGACCCAGTACTTC,CAVGPSQETQYF
TRBJ2-2,many,TRBV5-1,.,TGCGCCAGCAGCCGCGGGGCGGGAAACACCGGGGAGCTGTTTTTT,CASSRGAGNTGELFF
TRBJ2-6,few,TRBV30,.,TGTGCCTGGAGCGTGTCGAGGGGGGCCAACGTCCTGACTTTC,CAWSVSRGANVLTF
TRBJ2-4,many,TRBV7-9,TRBD1,TGTGCCAGCAGCCGCCGAACAGGGGAGAGAAACATTCAGTACTTC,CASSRRTGERNIQYF
TRBJ2-1,few,TRBV5-1,TRBD2,TGCGCCAGCTCCCCCCCTAGCGGGAGTAACAATGAGCAGTTCTTC,CASSPPSGSNNEQFF
TRBJ2-5,.,TRBV20-1,.,TGCAGTGCTAGAAGCGGGTTCCAAGAGACCCAGTACTTC,CSARSGFQETQYF
TRBJ2-3,many,TRBV27,TRBD2,TGTGCCAGCAGTCCCCAGGGAGCGGGAGTCAATACAGATACGCAGTATTTT,CASSPQGAGVNTDTQYF